This entry features one T cell receptor (beta chain) sequence. This sample was included in a study of blood T cell repertoires in COVID-19. This CDR3 contains 13 residues. After removal of 2 bases from V and 3 bases from J, the junction contained 3 bases not matched to a gene. CDR1 is GTSNPN and CDR2 is SVGIG in the germline V gene (reference sequence). Original processing notes: How many nucleated cells were present was estimated from reference gene primer amplification. Sequenced by immunoSEQ multiplex PCR; TCRdb stores in-frame clones only, minus some. The DNA gave D and trimming, while V, J and clone size come from that table. The sample comprises approximately 400,000 clones, roughly 77% of which are singletons, and more than 1% rests with the top ten.

The receptor was isolated from a human donor with acute or convalescent COVID-19. The donor label of this sample is uncertain. Sequencing was performed on peripheral blood. The rearrangement links TRBV30 to TRBJ2-7; TRBD1 aligns across 8 bases. The CDR3 DNA is TGTGCCTGGAGTTCAGGGGGCTACTACGAGCAGTACTTC. Encoded protein: CAWSSGGYYEQYF.